This T cell receptor beta chain was identified in a study of neoadjuvant nivolumab and ipilimumab in lung cancer. Study conclusions and caveats: Only two of four nivolumab-treated tumors gained richness and clonality by surgery. TCR sequencing covered a small number of samples.

Trimming took 2 bases from V and 5 from J; bases not matched to a gene: 4. Germline CDR1 reads MDHEN; CDR2 reads SYDVKM. The CDR3 is 15 amino acids. Sequenced by immunoSEQ multiplex PCR; TCRdb stores in-frame clones only, minus some. The table has about 6,900 clones, roughly 76% seen once. To note about this clone: Its antigen is still unknown.

The sequencing here drew on tumor tissue, taken after neoadjuvant nivolumab, alone or with ipilimumab, at or shortly before surgery. The sequence came from an adult with non-small cell lung cancer. V usage is TRBV28 and J usage is TRBJ2-2, with 8 bases lining up with TRBD2. The CDR3 loop reads CASSLGTRETGELFF. The CDR3 DNA sequence: TGTGCCAGCAGTTTAGGGACTAGAGAAACCGGGGAGCTGTTTTTT.